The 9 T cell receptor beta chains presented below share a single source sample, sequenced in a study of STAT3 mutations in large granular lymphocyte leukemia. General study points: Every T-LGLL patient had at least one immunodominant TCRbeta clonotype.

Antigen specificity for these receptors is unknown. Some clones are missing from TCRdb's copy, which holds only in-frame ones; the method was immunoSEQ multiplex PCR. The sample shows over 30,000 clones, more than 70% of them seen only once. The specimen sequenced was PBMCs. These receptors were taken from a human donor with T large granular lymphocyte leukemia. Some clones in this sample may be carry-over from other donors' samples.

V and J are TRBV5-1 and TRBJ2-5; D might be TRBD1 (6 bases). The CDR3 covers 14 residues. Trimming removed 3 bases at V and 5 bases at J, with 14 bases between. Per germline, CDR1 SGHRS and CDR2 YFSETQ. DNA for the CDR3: TGCGCCAGCAGCTCCCAGGGGTTGGGGGAGACCCAGTACTTC. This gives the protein CASSSQGLGETQYF. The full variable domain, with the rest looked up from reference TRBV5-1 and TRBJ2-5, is KAGVTQTPRYLIKTRGQQVTLSCSPISGHRSVSWYQQTPGQGLQFLFEYFSETQRNKGNFPGRFSGRQFSNSRSEMNVSTLELGDSALYLCASSSQGLGETQYFGPGTRLLVL.

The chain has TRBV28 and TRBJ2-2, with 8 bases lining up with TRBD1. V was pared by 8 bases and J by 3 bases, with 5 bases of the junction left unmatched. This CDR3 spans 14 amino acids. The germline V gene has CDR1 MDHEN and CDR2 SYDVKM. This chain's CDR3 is CASGQGADTGELFF. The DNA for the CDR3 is TGTGCCAGCGGGCAGGGGGCGGACACCGGGGAGCTGTTTTTT.

CDR3 sequence reads: CASRKDWQETQYF. CDR3 sequence (DNA): TGTGCCAGCAGAAAAGACTGGCAAGAGACCCAGTACTTC. The chain uses TRBV2 and TRBJ2-5; D gene uncertain. Germline assignment: CDR1 SNHLY and CDR2 FYNNEI. Trimming removed 6 bases at V and 2 bases at J, with 10 bases between. CDR3 length equals 13 residues.

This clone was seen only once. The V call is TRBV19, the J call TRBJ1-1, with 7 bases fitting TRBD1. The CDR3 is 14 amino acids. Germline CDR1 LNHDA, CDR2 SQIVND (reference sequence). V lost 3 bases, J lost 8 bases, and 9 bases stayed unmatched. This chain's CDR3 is CASSILWGTAEAFF. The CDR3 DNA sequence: TGTGCCAGTAGTATCTTGTGGGGGACAGCCGAAGCTTTCTTT.

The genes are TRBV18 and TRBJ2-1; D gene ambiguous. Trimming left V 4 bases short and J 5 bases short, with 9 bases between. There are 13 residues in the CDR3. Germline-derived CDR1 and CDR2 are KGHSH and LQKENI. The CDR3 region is CASSLLGNNEQFF. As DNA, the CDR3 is TGTGCCAGCTCACTACTGGGGAACAATGAGCAGTTCTTC.

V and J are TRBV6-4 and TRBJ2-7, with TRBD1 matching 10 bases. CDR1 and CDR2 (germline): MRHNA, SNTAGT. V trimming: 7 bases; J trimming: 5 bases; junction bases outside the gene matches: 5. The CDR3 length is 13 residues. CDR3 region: CASKRDRGDEQYV. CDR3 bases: TGTGCCAGCAAGCGGGACAGGGGCGACGAGCAGTACGTC.

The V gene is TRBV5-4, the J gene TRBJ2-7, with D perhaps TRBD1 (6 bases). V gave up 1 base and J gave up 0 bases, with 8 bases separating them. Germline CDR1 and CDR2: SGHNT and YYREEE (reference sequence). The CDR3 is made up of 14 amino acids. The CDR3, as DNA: TGTGCCAGCAGCTTGTGGGACAACTCCTACGAGCAGTACTTC. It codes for CASSLWDNSYEQYF.

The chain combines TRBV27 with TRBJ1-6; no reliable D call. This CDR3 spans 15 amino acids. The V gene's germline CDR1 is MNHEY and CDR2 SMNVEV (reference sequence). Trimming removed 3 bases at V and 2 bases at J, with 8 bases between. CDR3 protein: CASSFDRPYNSPLHF. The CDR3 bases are TGTGCCAGCAGTTTCGATCGCCCCTATAATTCACCCCTCCACTTT.

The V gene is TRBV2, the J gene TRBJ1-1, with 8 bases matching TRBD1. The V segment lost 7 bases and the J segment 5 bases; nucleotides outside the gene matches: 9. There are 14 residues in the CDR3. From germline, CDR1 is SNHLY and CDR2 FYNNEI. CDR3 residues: CASKAGTGGTEAFF. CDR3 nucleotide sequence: TGTGCCAGCAAGGCCGGCACAGGGGGGACTGAAGCTTTCTTT.